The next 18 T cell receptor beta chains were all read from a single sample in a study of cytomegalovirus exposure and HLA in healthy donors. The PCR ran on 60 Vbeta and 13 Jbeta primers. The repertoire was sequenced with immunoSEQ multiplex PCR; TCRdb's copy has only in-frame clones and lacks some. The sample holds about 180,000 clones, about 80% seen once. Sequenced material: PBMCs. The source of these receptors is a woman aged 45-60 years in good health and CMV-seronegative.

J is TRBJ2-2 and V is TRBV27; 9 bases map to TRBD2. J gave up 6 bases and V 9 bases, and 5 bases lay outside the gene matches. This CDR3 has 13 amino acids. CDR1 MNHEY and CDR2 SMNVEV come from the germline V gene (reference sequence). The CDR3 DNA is TGTGCCAGTAGCGGGAGAGGTTCCGGGGAGCTGTTTTTT. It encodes CASSGRGSGELFF.

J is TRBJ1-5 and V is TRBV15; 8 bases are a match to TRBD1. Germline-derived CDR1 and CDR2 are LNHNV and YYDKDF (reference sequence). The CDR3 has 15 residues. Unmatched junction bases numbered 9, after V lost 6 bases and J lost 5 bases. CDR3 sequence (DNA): TGTGCCACCAGAAGGGGACAGGCCATCCATCAGCCCCAGCATTTT. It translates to CATRRGQAIHQPQHF. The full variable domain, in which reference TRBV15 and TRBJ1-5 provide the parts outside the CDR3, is DAMVIQNPRYQVTQFGKPVTLSCSQTLNHNVMYWYQQKSSQAPKLLFHYYDKDFNNEADTPDNFQSRRPNTSFCFLDIRSPGLGDTAMYLCATRRGQAIHQPQHFGDGTRLSIL.

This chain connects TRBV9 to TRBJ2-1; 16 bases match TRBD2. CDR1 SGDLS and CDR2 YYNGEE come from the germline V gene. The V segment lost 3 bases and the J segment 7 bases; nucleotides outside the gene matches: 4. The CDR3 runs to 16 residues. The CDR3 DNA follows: TGTGCCAGCAGCGAGGGGACTAGCGGGGGGGTGAATGAGCAGTTCTTC. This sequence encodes CASSEGTSGGVNEQFF.

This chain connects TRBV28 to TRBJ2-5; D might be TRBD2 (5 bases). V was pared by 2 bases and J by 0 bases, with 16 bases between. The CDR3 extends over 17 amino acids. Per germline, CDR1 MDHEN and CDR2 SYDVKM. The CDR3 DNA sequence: TGTGCCAGCAGTTTAGAGGTAGGAGGCGGCTACCAAGAGACCCAGTACTTC. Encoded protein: CASSLEVGGGYQETQYF.

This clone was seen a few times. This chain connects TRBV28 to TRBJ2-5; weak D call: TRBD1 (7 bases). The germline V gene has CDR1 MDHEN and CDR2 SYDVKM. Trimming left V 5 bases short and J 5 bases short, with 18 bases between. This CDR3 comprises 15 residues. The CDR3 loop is CASSRGTATWETQYF. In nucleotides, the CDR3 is TGTGCCAGCAGTCGGGGGACAGCCACCTGGGAGACCCAGTACTTC.

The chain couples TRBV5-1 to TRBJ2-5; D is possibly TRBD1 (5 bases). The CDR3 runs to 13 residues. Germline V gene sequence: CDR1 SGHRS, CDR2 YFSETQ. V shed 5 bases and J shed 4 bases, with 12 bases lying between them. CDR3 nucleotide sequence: TGCGCCAGCAGTTCAGGGTGGGCAGAGACCCAGTACTTC. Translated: CASSSGWAETQYF.

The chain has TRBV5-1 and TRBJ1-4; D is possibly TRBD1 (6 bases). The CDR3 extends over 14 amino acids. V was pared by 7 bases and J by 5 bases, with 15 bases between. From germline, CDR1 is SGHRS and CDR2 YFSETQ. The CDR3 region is CASGPGQSNEKLFF. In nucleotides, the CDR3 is TGCGCCAGCGGACCCGGACAGTCGAATGAAAAACTGTTTTTT. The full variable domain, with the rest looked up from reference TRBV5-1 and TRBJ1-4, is KAGVTQTPRYLIKTRGQQVTLSCSPISGHRSVSWYQQTPGQGLQFLFEYFSETQRNKGNFPGRFSGRQFSNSRSEMNVSTLELGDSALYLCASGPGQSNEKLFFGSGTQLSVL.

As DNA, the CDR3 is TGTGCCAGCAGCCTCACAGGGGTACCCTACAATGAGCAGTTCTTC. Translation: CASSLTGVPYNEQFF. V is TRBV7-9 and J is TRBJ2-1, with 7 bases lining up with TRBD1. Trimming took 5 bases from V and 2 from J; bases not matched to a gene: 6. CDR1 and CDR2 (germline): SEHNR, FQNEAQ (reference sequence). The CDR3 sequence is 15 residues long.

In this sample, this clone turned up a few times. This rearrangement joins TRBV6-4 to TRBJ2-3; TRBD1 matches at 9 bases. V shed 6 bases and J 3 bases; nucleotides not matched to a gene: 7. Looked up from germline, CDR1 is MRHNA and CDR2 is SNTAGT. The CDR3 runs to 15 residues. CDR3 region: CASSRTGGGTDTQYF. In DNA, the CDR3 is TGTGCCAGCAGCCGAACAGGGGGCGGGACAGATACGCAGTATTTT.

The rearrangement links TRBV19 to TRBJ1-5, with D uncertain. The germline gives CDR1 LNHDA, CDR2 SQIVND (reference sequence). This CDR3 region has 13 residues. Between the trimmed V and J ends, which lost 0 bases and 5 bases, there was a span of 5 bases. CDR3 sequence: CASSIDPDQPQHF. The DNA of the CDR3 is TGTGCCAGTAGTATAGATCCCGATCAGCCCCAGCATTTT.

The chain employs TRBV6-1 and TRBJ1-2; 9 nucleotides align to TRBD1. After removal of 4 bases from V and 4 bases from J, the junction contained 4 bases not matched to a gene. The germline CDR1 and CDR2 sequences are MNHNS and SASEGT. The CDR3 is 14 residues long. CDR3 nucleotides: TGTGCCAGCAGTGCGGACAGGGGCCTCTATGGCTACACCTTC. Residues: CASSADRGLYGYTF.

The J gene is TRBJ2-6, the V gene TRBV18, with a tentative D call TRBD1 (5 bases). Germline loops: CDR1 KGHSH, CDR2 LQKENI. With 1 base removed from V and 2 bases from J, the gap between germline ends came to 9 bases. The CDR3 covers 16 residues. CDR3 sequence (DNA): TGTGCCAGCTCACCACGGGGCGTGACTGGGGCCAACGTCCTGACTTTC. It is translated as CASSPRGVTGANVLTF.

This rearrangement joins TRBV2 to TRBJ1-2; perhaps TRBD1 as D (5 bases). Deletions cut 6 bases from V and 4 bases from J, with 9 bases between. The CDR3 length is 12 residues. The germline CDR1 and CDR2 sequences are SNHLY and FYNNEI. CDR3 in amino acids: CASREGSYGYTF. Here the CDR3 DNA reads TGTGCCAGCAGGGAGGGGTCCTATGGCTACACCTTC.

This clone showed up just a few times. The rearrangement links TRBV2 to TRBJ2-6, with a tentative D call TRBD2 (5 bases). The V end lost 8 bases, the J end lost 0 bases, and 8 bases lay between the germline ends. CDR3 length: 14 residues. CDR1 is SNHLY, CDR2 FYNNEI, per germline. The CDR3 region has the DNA TGTGCCAGCCTTGAGGGCTCTGGGGCCAACGTCCTGACTTTC. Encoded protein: CASLEGSGANVLTF.

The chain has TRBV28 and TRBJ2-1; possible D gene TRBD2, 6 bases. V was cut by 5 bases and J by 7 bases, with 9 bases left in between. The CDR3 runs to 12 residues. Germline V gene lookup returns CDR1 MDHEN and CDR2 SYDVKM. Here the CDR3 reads CASSRAGNEQFF. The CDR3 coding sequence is TGTGCCAGCAGTCGGGCGGGGAATGAGCAGTTCTTC.

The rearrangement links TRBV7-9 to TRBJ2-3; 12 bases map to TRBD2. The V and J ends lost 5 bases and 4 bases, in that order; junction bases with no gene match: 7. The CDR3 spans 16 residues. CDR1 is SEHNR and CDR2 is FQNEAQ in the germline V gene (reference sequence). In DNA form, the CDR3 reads TGTGCCAGCAGCCCCCGGGCTAGCGGGAGGGCAGATACGCAGTATTTT. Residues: CASSPRASGRADTQYF.

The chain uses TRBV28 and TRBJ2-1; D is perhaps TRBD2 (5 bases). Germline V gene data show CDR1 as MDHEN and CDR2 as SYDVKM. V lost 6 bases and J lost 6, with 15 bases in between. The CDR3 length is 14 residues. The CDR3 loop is CASREGGRPNEQFF. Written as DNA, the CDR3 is TGTGCCAGCAGGGAAGGAGGACGCCCCAATGAGCAGTTCTTC.

As DNA, the CDR3 is TGCAGCGTTCTCGCGTTCGGCACAGACTACGAGCAGTACTTC. It codes for CSVLAFGTDYEQYF. The chain carries TRBV29-1 and TRBJ2-5; D unclear. Gene TRBJ2-7 matches the end of the DNA better, so the J call may be wrong. The CDR3 is 14 residues long. Germline values: CDR1 SQVTM, CDR2 ANQGSEA.